This T cell receptor beta chain originates from a study of cytomegalovirus exposure and HLA in healthy donors (dated 2017 in TCRdb). In terms of the full investigation: In an earlier analysis of some 550 of the donors, 276 Gb of sequence data and approximately 100 million unique TCR beta sequences from 150 million to 200 million T cells were reported. Using immunosequencing, the study profiled T cell repertoires from 500 to 800 subjects and related those repertoires to cytomegalovirus serostatus. In a later genetic analysis, genome-wide SNP genotypes for about 65% of the 666 donors were used, and that subset was treated as a discovery cohort. Class I and class II HLA loci were covered by the typing at four-digit resolution. In an earlier analysis of 550 to 700 of the donors, high-throughput TCR beta sequencing was used to judge whether each TCR beta V gene segment behaved as functional or pseudogenic. High-throughput TCR immunosequencing, statistical association of individual TCRs with disease status, and machine learning were combined to predict cytomegalovirus infection status. Roughly five DR-DQ haplotypes were handled as single units for association and clustering, since linkage in the cohort was strong. The study aimed to test whether signatures of past pathogen exposure could be identified by cataloging public T cell receptors. All discovery cohort repertoires had been generated on a single sequencing platform. Roughly 300 gigabases of sequencing data and some 85 million unique TCR sequences were included in an early release covering 500 to 750 HLA-typed donors. In a later analysis, previously published TCR beta repertoires from some 640 donors were re-analyzed and high-resolution HLA genotyping was added so that TCR occurrence patterns could be studied. Of the 300 to 400 genotyped donors, approximately 83% fell in the genetic ancestry cluster associated with self-reported Caucasian donors. On average, around 240,000 unique TCR beta nucleotide sequences were sequenced per donor among a few hundred genotyped donors of the cohort, with 15% to 20% of those sequences being non-productive. Typing coverage differed by locus: A, B, C, DRB1 and DQB1 were typed in roughly 620-630 donors, DQA1 in roughly 500, DPA1 in some 600, and DPB1 in 400 to 490. Donor age, sex, ethnicity and CMV serostatus were compiled alongside the repertoire data. A separate validation cohort of about 110 different subjects was used in addition to the approximately 700-subject first cohort. The later analysis used no new phenotypic data to find candidate immune exposures, relying instead on TCR beta sequences and their occurrence across donors. General conclusions and limits of the study: According to the authors, the approach could potentially be generalized to other disease states and immunological phenotypes. Strong co-occurrence of HLA alleles, especially DR and DQ, made assigning TCR associations to individual alleles difficult. In this cohort, only TCR beta chains were sequenced, and detectable features were limited by the absence of alpha or paired-chain data. A later genetic analysis associated a missense DCLRE1C variant with V-gene and J-gene trimming of TCR beta chains, and an independent cohort replicated the association. In an earlier analysis of approximately 590 of the donors, most TCR beta V segments appeared in productive rearrangements about 90% or about 30% of the time, broadly matching IMGT annotations. Compared with equally common non-associated chains, HLA-associated TCR beta chains in a later analysis were more clonally expanded and had lower generation probabilities. At a false discovery rate of 0.05, a later analysis linked roughly 17,000 TCR beta sequences to specific HLA alleles. Several of the top co-occurrence clusters appeared to be linked to parvovirus B19, influenza, CMV and Epstein-Barr virus, according to a later analysis. Linkage disequilibrium might explain the correlated functional status among segregating V segments, but an unknown experimental factor could not be ruled out. The classifier was reported to diagnose cytomegalovirus status with high specificity and sensitivity in both the original cohort and the validation cohort. Some IMGT-functional V segments, including TRBV6-2 and TRBV6-3, could not be told apart with the 87-base-pair reads, so those segments were excluded. A further reported finding was that TCR beta sequences accurately predicted the HLA-A and HLA-B alleles for most subjects in the first cohort. For the cohort, immune exposure information was limited to CMV serostatus. Because HLA typing was missing for some donors at each locus, association tests included only the typed subset. Across donors, most TCR sequences were observed very rarely, whereas some public TCRs were present in many individuals. A group of highly shared sequence variants was considered likely to be a technical artifact of the sequencing pipeline. In a later analysis, the rate of TCR association differed among HLA loci, with DRB1 alleles having the most associated TCRs and HLA-C alleles having the fewest. Because counts were too low, around 18 rarely observed V segments, including chromosome 9 orphons, were left out of the earlier analysis of a few hundred of the donors. Presence/absence analyses assumed roughly uniform sequencing depth across donors, an assumption that may not hold. A few of the identified cytomegalovirus-associated TCR beta chains were confirmed in vitro to be specific for cytomegalovirus antigens. A total of about 180 TCR beta chains were listed by the study as associated with cytomegalovirus. Compared with the 666-donor mean, donors in an Asian-associated ancestry cluster had fewer N-insertions in productive TCRs, according to a later genetic analysis. In a later analysis, most CMV-associated TCR beta chains were found to appear HLA-restricted, with HLA associations seemingly driven largely by CMV exposure.

Via the germline V gene, CDR1 is KGHSH and CDR2 LQKENI. V loses 4 bases, J loses 5 bases, and the germline ends lie 8 bases apart. Inclusive of the bounding cysteine and phenylalanine, the CDR3 is 12 residues long. Just CDR3 DNA is preserved here, 36 bases in frame from base 1. A remark on this clone: Its cognate antigen has yet to be identified. No much larger clone exists at a distance of one base, and base qualities are not known.

In total, 600 or so healthy bone marrow donors made up the cohort. At the time of sampling, all cohort members were nominally healthy, though unrecorded immune exposures were likely present. The donor tested CMV seronegative and was one of the 352 seronegative cohort members. A peripheral blood sample was collected from each donor, and TCR beta sequencing was performed on peripheral blood mononuclear cells. The Qiagen DNeasy Blood Extraction Kit was used to extract genomic DNA from the blood cell samples. The library was obtained by the immunoSEQ multiplex PCR assay. The multiplex PCR relied on a mix of 60 forward primers for TCR Vbeta segments and 13 reverse primers for TCR Jbeta segments. The CDR3 region of rearranged TCR beta genes was amplified from genomic DNA with a multiplex PCR assay. Amplified TCR beta libraries were sequenced as 87-base-pair reads on the Illumina HiSeq System. From the authors' description of their analysis: Across the 700 or so repertoires, a later analysis counted 80 million or so unique TCR beta chains, roughly 11 million of which were shared by at least two donors. Raw reads were error-corrected and collapsed into unique sequences with a nearest-neighbor algorithm that merged closely related sequences to remove PCR and sequencing errors. To assign V, D and J gene segments, CDR3 sequences were aligned to IMGT reference sequences. For a sequence to be retained, at least a six-nucleotide match to both a V gene segment and a J gene segment was required. A rearrangement was called productive if the CDR3 had no stop codons and remained in frame with V and J, and every other rearrangement was called non-productive. CDR3 was defined by IMGT convention, running from the second conserved V-encoded cysteine to the conserved J-encoded phenylalanine. The earlier analysis of some 550 of the donors excluded any sequence lacking an unambiguous match to a single V gene segment. In an earlier analysis of several hundred of the donors, a V segment was called functional when productive rearrangements were above 56.7%, and segregating when the standard deviation between donors exceeded 5%. A statistical classification framework was built to diagnose cytomegalovirus status from the catalog of TCR beta chain sequences. In a later analysis, TCR nucleotide sequences were compared against IMGT/GENE-DB human TR gene sequences so that V and J genes could be assigned. The TCRdist pipeline was used in a later analysis to assign CDR3 sequences and most-parsimonious VDJ recombination scenarios. A later analysis defined each TCR beta chain by its CDR3 amino acid sequence plus V-gene family, and excluded reads lacking a unique V-gene family. A later analysis removed 600 or so highly shared, low-generation-probability nucleotide sequences to deal with suspected cross-contamination and a sequencing artifact. In a later analysis, a clonal expansion index for each public chain was calculated from normalized within-repertoire ranks of inferred template counts. In a later analysis, generation probabilities were computed with a VDJ recombination model fitted to out-of-frame rearrangements, and the resulting probabilities were checked against IGoR. In a later analysis, TCR-TCR, TCR-HLA and TCR-CMV co-occurrence was scored with hypergeometric tests, and a repertoire-size bias correction was applied to TCR pairs. False discovery rates were estimated in a later analysis by permuting HLA or CMV assignments 20 times. A later analysis grouped co-occurring TCRs with DBSCAN, adding TCRdist sequence similarity when clustering within HLA-allele-positive subsets. Co-occurrence clustering excluded repertoires with fewer than 30,000 or more than 120,000 public chains, plus five with anomalous nucleotide sharing. TCRdb retrieved this table from immuneACCESS and kept in-frame rearrangements only. Not all clones are present; in checked studies, unresolved V genes account for under half, and no reason is known for the remainder. V and J calls plus clone size are reproduced from that table; the DNA served to infer D and trimming. Across this sample there are around 130,000 clones, with 82% seen only once. The top ten clones comprise about 2.9% of the sample.

The specimen was PBMCs. This clonotype was sampled from a boy aged 2-15 years in good health and CMV-seronegative. This sequence uses TRBV18 and TRBJ1-1; TRBD1 is a possible D gene, resting on 6 matching bases. The DNA sequence is TGTGCCAGCTCACGTACAGGGACTGAAGCTTTCTTT. Translated, it reads CASSRTGTEAFF. The CDR3 plus the reference TRBV18 and TRBJ1-1 genes for the other parts give the full variable domain: NAGVMQNPRHLVRRRGQEARLRCSPMKGHSHVYWYRQLPEEGLKFMVYLQKENIIDESGMPKERFSAEFPKEGPSILRIQQVVRGDSAAYFCASSRTGTEAFFGQGTRLTVV.